This TCR beta chain derives from a study of T cell responses to AZD1222 COVID-19 vaccine. Points on this clone: Its target is not known.

Study-wide results and limits: Repertoire sampling occurred only after the peak T cell response. At baseline, just five to seven AZD1222 recipients tested seropositive. Donors were chiefly white British, with a greater number of females, and clonal diversity was perhaps underestimated.

Per germline, CDR1 SGHNT and CDR2 YYREEE (reference sequence). Trimming took off 0 bases at V and 3 bases at J, with 12 bases between the two ends. The length of the CDR3 is 15 residues. Sequenced by immunoSEQ multiplex PCR; TCRdb stores in-frame clones only, minus some. Of 180,000 or so clones in the sample, around 94% were seen once. Sequenced here: peripheral blood, sampled on day 0 of AZD1222 vaccination. J is TRBJ2-5 and V is TRBV5-4, with a possible D match to TRBD1 (5 bases). The sequence came from an adult in good health. CDR3 loop: CASSLEGRAKETQYF. CDR3 sequence (DNA): TGTGCCAGCAGCTTGGAGGGCAGGGCTAAAGAGACCCAGTACTTC.